This T cell receptor (beta chain) is from a study of blood T cell repertoires in COVID-19. Looking at the study overall: T cells, B-cell-depleted T cells, or PBMCs supplied cDNA or gDNA.

Authors' data handling: Amplification of reference gene primers provided the estimated nucleated cell counts. Assay: immunoSEQ multiplex PCR; the TCRdb copy retains only in-frame clones and omits some. Clonal size and the V and J genes are those of that table, whereas D and trimming came from the DNA. The profile shows 200,000 to 250,000 clones, approximately 83% of them singletons. CDR3 length equals 16 residues. V dropped 0 bases and J dropped 6 bases, with 17 bases sitting between them. The V gene's germline CDR1 is KGHSH and CDR2 LQKENI. What was sequenced was PBMCs or T cells enriched from blood (not recorded which). The rearrangement uses TRBV18 and TRBJ1-1; D not certain. The source of this sequence is a woman aged 55-75 years who had recovered from COVID-19. The CDR3 sequence is CASSPPGNSIPAEAFF. For the CDR3, the DNA is TGTGCCAGCTCACCACCGGGTAACAGTATTCCGGCTGAAGCTTTCTTT.